These T cell receptor beta chains were read from a single sample in a study of control samples from healthy donors and cancer patients. Sequencing was performed with immunoSEQ multiplex PCR; in TCRdb, only in-frame clones are kept and a portion is missing. The sample records some 54,000 clones, 95% to 97% being singletons. The sample was blood. These receptors were obtained from a woman in her thirties in good health. The CDR3 runs from the conserved cysteine through the conserved F or W.

18	TRBV5-1	CASSLGSGSPLTANEQFF
17	TRBV11-2	CASSPGPRDIVRETQYF
18	TRBV16	CASSQSRGRLVNQETQYF
17	TRBV5-1	CASSMTPGLAGHNEQFF
16	TRBV5-1	CASSLADRDHSYEQYF
13	TRBV11-2	CASRQGTGNTIYF
15	TRBV19	CASSPDGSSNQPQHF
12	TRBV13	CASRGSWGEQFF
19	TRBV9	CASSVERGTGTPPGNTIYF
16	TRBV28	CASGPGTSSLPDTQYF
16	TRBV24-1	CATSDAVQSSYNEQFF
18	TRBV28	CASSPFSGLAGGTGELFF
13	TRBV2	CASRGASSGKLFF
13	TRBV19	CASSVLGDNEAFF
14	TRBV27	CASSSPQRRETQYF
16	TRBV24-1	CATSDLQGPANNEQFF
16	TRBV6-1	CASSEAMGLGNQPQHF
19	TRBV5-1	CASSLVSRLAGAAVYEQYF
13	TRBV2	CASNRGGSYEQYF
12	TRBV19	CASSISNTEAFF
13	TRBV28	CASTVRGNNEQFF
16	TRBV6-5	CASSYSGGSGANVLTF
12	TRBV5-6	CASSTDYYGYTF
16	TRBV5-6	CASSLRGDRPGNTIYF
16	TRBV7-9	CASSLEAGGNRNTQYF
18	TRBV7-8	CASSLWRQGAKMDTEAFF
13	TRBV19	CASSKNPSGPQFF
17	TRBV23-1	CASSPCFGGLNNQPQHF
14	TRBV13	CASSAGEGPYEQYF
14	TRBV6-6	CASRSGQGNYEQYF
14	TRBV14	CASSQVTGVSPLHF
15	TRBV14	CASSQRTGRNTEAFF
14	TRBV5-1	CASSLGLSGNEQFF
17	TRBV5-6	CASSFKQGHGVNEKLFF
14	TRBV6-1	CASSEEGLAVEQYF
13	TRBV2	CASSDRVNSPLHF
15	TRBV19	CASIDGPASGNTIYF
13	TRBV19	CASREGFYQPQHF
13	TRBV19	CASTMSEYTEAFF
16	TRBV7-2	CASSLAFTARYEKLFF
11	TRBV29-1	CSSTGNNEQFF
12	TRBV12-3/TRBV12-4	CASSFPGETQYF
16	TRBV14	CASSQELGGTGNTIYF
12	TRBV29-1	CSVERGGNGYTF
14	TRBV28	CASSPEGEDYGYTF
13	TRBV11-2	CASSGTGSNRAFF
16	TRBV2	CASSGRTGGAGTEAFF
14	TRBV28	CASSLTSGNNEQFF